The rows below give T cell receptor beta chains drawn from one sample of a study of PD-1 blockade in mismatch repair-deficient tumors. Profiling relied on immunoSEQ multiplex PCR, and the TCRdb table lists in-frame clones only, not all of them. Here the sample spans 12,000 to 15,000 clones, around 83% being singletons. The specimen was PBMCs, collected less than 15 weeks after starting pembrolizumab. The source of these receptors is an adult with mismatch repair-deficient cancer. The CDR3 runs from the conserved cysteine through the conserved F or W. A D gene is named only where the DNA matches it firmly. The size of a clone is reported for some rows only, either as once, few or many, or as a class for expanded clones.

CDR3,DNA,V,size,D,J
CASSEQGPNTEAFF,TGTGCCAGCAGCGAGCAGGGGCCGAACACTGAAGCTTTCTTT,TRBV2,.,.,TRBJ1-1
CASSLAPKTSGRAGDTQYF,TGTGCCAGCAGCTTAGCCCCCAAGACTAGCGGGAGGGCCGGCGATACGCAGTATTTT,TRBV7-9,.,TRBD2,TRBJ2-3
CANPPKGATDTQYF,TGCGCCAACCCCCCGAAAGGGGCCACAGATACGCAGTATTTT,TRBV23-1,.,.,TRBJ2-3
CASSPTTISYNEQFF,TGTGCCAGCAGCCCGACTACAATCTCCTACAATGAGCAGTTCTTC,TRBV5-8,once,.,TRBJ2-1
CASSFSTEPTYNEQFF,TGCGCCAGCAGCTTCTCGACGGAGCCAACCTACAATGAGCAGTTCTTC,TRBV5-1,.,.,TRBJ2-1
CAWSGDRGVEAFF,TGTGCCTGGAGTGGTGACAGGGGGGTCGAAGCTTTCTTT,TRBV30,.,TRBD1,TRBJ1-1
CASSLVGQPTDTQYF,TGTGCCAGCAGCTTGGTCGGACAACCCACAGATACGCAGTATTTT,TRBV5-8,.,.,TRBJ2-3
CASNPRTGGTEAFF,TGTGCCAGCAATCCCAGGACAGGGGGCACTGAAGCTTTCTTT,TRBV2,.,TRBD1,TRBJ1-1
CASSLAGASGSARQYF,TGTGCCAGCAGCTTAGCAGGTGCTAGCGGGAGCGCCAGGCAGTACTTC,TRBV7-2,.,TRBD2,TRBJ2-7
CASRTTGAQPQHF,TGTGCCAGTAGAACGACAGGGGCTCAGCCCCAGCATTTT,TRBV19,.,TRBD1,TRBJ1-5
CASGITGELFF,TGTGCCAGCGGCATCACCGGGGAGCTGTTTTTT,TRBV14,.,.,TRBJ2-2
CASSLDTYEQYF,TGTGCCAGCAGCTTAGATACCTACGAGCAGTACTTC,TRBV11-2,.,.,TRBJ2-7
CASSLGVGQALPYEQYF,TGTGCCAGCAGCTTAGGGGTGGGACAAGCGTTACCCTACGAGCAGTACTTC,TRBV11-2,.,.,TRBJ2-7
CASSPDRELNEKLFF,TGTGCCAGCTCACCGGACAGGGAGCTTAATGAAAAACTGTTTTTT,TRBV18,.,TRBD1,TRBJ1-4
CASSTVDRGIDTEAFF,TGTGCCAGTAGTACGGTAGACAGGGGGATTGACACTGAAGCTTTCTTT,TRBV19,.,TRBD1,TRBJ1-1
CASSNQGRNTIYF,TGTGCCAGTAGTAACCAGGGGAGAAACACCATATATTTT,TRBV19,.,.,TRBJ1-3
CASRKQGNGGSPLHF,TGTGCCAGCAGAAAACAGGGGAACGGGGGTTCACCCCTCCACTTT,TRBV2,.,TRBD1,TRBJ1-6
CASSYRQGADYGYTF,TGTGCCAGCAGTTACCGGCAGGGGGCTGACTATGGCTACACCTTC,TRBV6-6,once,TRBD1,TRBJ1-2
CASSQDPGTGSNSPLHF,TGCGCCAGCAGCCAAGATCCCGGGACAGGGTCCAATTCACCCCTCCACTTT,TRBV4-1,.,TRBD1,TRBJ1-6
CASSPAPLDSEQYF,TGCGCCAGCAGCCCGGCTCCCCTGGATAGCGAGCAGTACTTC,TRBV5-1,.,.,TRBJ2-7
CASSKSQGSYEQYF,TGTGCCAGCAGCAAAAGTCAGGGGTCCTACGAGCAGTACTTC,TRBV21-1,few,.,TRBJ2-7
CASSAGTSGNNEQFF,TGTGCCAGCAGCGCCGGGACTAGCGGGAACAATGAGCAGTTCTTC,TRBV27,.,TRBD2,TRBJ2-1
CASSYSGRATDTQYF,TGTGCCAGCAGCTATAGCGGGAGGGCCACAGATACGCAGTATTTT,TRBV27,.,TRBD2,TRBJ2-3
CASREIPGTEAYEQYF,TGTGCCAGCAGAGAAATCCCCGGGACAGAGGCCTACGAGCAGTACTTC,TRBV27,.,TRBD1,TRBJ2-7
CASSRDSYSGANVLTF,TGCGCCAGCAGTCGGGACAGCTACTCTGGGGCCAACGTCCTGACTTTC,TRBV10-2,.,TRBD1,TRBJ2-6
CASSRGQGSEKLFF,TGTGCCAGCAGTAGAGGACAGGGATCTGAAAAACTGTTTTTT,TRBV6-1,.,TRBD1,TRBJ1-4
CASRVGGDTDTQYF,TGTGCCAGCAGGGTGGGGGGTGACACAGATACGCAGTATTTT,TRBV2,once,.,TRBJ2-3
CASSFRGRDQPQHF,TGTGCCAGCAGCTTCAGGGGGCGAGATCAGCCCCAGCATTTT,TRBV13,.,TRBD1,TRBJ1-5
CASSASGNQGDTQYF,TGTGCCAGCAGTGCGTCAGGGAACCAAGGAGATACGCAGTATTTT,TRBV2,.,.,TRBJ2-3
CASRPERDSPAVEQFF,TGTGCCAGCAGACCTGAGAGGGACAGCCCCGCCGTGGAGCAGTTCTTC,TRBV5-4,.,TRBD1,TRBJ2-1
CASRSGTKGGNQPQHF,TGTGCCAGCAGGTCCGGGACAAAGGGGGGCAATCAGCCCCAGCATTTT,TRBV28,.,.,TRBJ1-5
CASSPRADSLYNEQFF,TGCGCCAGCAGCCCCAGAGCGGATTCCCTTTACAATGAGCAGTTCTTC,TRBV4-1,.,.,TRBJ2-1
CASGRDSPLHF,TGTGCCAGCGGTCGCGATTCACCCCTCCACTTT,TRBV11-3,.,.,TRBJ1-6
CASSRRGESSYNEQFF,TGTGCCAGCAGCAGGAGGGGAGAGAGCTCCTACAATGAGCAGTTCTTC,TRBV9,.,.,TRBJ2-1
CASSLEGRVTGTDTQYF,TGCGCCAGCAGTCTCGAGGGGAGGGTCACGGGCACAGATACGCAGTATTTT,TRBV23-1,once,TRBD2,TRBJ2-3
CASSSQNQPQHF,TGTGCCAGCAGTTCGCAGAATCAGCCCCAGCATTTT,TRBV6-6,.,.,TRBJ1-5
CASSETSGSYEQYF,TGTGCCAGCAGTGAAACTAGCGGGAGTTACGAGCAGTACTTC,TRBV6-1,.,TRBD2,TRBJ2-7
CASSYTRSRSGNTIYF,TGTGCCAGCAGTTACACTAGGTCCCGCTCTGGAAACACCATATATTTT,TRBV6-5,.,.,TRBJ1-3
CASSLGFDRVSPGHTEQFF,TGTGCCAGCAGCTTGGGATTCGACAGGGTCTCCCCAGGGCACACTGAGCAGTTCTTC,TRBV7-2,.,TRBD1,TRBJ2-1
CASSPSGLVYDTQYF,TGTGCCAGCAGTCCGAGCGGACTAGTATACGATACGCAGTATTTT,TRBV28,.,TRBD2,TRBJ2-3
CAWSLIAGGPTDEQFF,TGTGCCTGGAGCCTCATAGCGGGAGGGCCCACCGATGAGCAGTTCTTC,TRBV30,once,TRBD2,TRBJ2-1
CASSEYRGTSGLETQYF,TGTGCCAGCAGTGAATATAGGGGGACTAGCGGGTTAGAGACCCAGTACTTC,TRBV25-1,few,TRBD2,TRBJ2-5
CASTRGGNSPLHF,TGTGCCAGCACGAGGGGGGGTAATTCACCCCTCCACTTT,TRBV28,few,.,TRBJ1-6
CASRPRETAYNEQFF,TGTGCCAGCAGACCTCGGGAGACGGCCTACAATGAGCAGTTCTTC,TRBV27,.,.,TRBJ2-1
CASSDSSSGANVLTF,TGTGCCAGCAGTGACTCTAGCTCTGGGGCCAACGTCCTGACTTTC,TRBV6-4,once,.,TRBJ2-6